This T cell receptor (beta chain) emerged from a study of blood T cell repertoires in COVID-19 (TCRdb year 2020). For the wider study: Samples covering the acute and convalescent phases of COVID-19 were provided by collaborators in the United States, Italy and Spain. The prospective study material was composed of cDNA or gDNA derived from T cells, B-cell-depleted T cells, or PBMCs. Samples were obtained from the ongoing ImmuneRACE study (first 160 participants) and from roughly 1,300 subjects provided by 6 global collaborators. Nearly every sample came with metadata listing a de-identified subject ID, COVID-19 status, age in years and sex. Where available, HLA class I and class II types were obtained from metadata supplied by the sample provider rather than from assay-based typing. The dataset comprised deeply sampled blood TCRbeta repertoires from subjects exposed to, actively infected with, or recovered from COVID-19. The repertoires were released in a freely available public database meant as a resource for research on the immune response to SARS-CoV-2. Results the study describes overall, beyond this receptor: How much clinical and demographic metadata was included differed by source and by participant, and the metadata was provided uncurated.

From V the trimming removes 5 bases and from J it removes 1 base, while the gene matches leave 2 bases of the junction unaccounted for. Sequences MNHEY (CDR1) and SMNVEV (CDR2) are obtained from the germline V gene (reference sequence). The CDR3 has 14 amino acids, counting the end cysteine and phenylalanine. Only the CDR3 region is kept as DNA, spanning 42 bases read in frame from base 1. In Seattle, one collaborating source enrolled patients while the infection was active and tracked those patients longitudinally over the course of disease. Whole blood was collected in K2EDTA tubes by collaborating institutions according to the institutions' own protocols. For TCRbeta analysis, collaborators shipped samples in one of three forms: frozen whole blood, isolated PBMCs, or DNA extracted from either of those sample types. The count of this clone is one. Its antigen is unknown. Per-base qualities were not stored, and no clone one base away is much larger. The identical CDR3 is also encoded by other nucleotide sequences in the sample.

TCRbeta CDR3 regions were amplified from genomic DNA by means of the immunoSEQ Assay, a bias-controlled multiplex PCR. The published analysis was carried out like this. The number of nucleated cells in each sample was estimated from the amplification of reference gene primers within the assay. To quantify the absolute abundance of each unique TCRbeta CDR3 rearrangement, sequence reads were collapsed and filtered. For each sample, productive Simpson clonality was calculated by taking the square root of Simpson's diversity index across productive rearrangements. In TCRdb, the immuneACCESS table is reduced to in-frame sequences with V and J assigned. These tables do not hold every clone; where another copy was compared, an unresolved V gene accounts for under half, and the others remain unexplained. D and trimming come from the DNA, and the V and J calls and clone size come from that table. The sample table shows around 250,000 clones, and about 90% are seen once. The ten largest clones capture roughly 10% of the sample.

The source of this sequence is a woman between 65 and 79 years old with COVID-19, enrolled during active disease. The chain employs TRBV27 and TRBJ2-7, and TRBD1 aligns with 10 junction nucleotides. Sequenced input: peripheral blood. The base sequence is TGTGCCAGCAGTAGGACAGGGGGGTCCTACGAGCAGTACTTC. It specifies CASSRTGGSYEQYF.